The 29 T cell receptor beta chains below come from one sample, sequenced in a study of T cells in Graves' hyperthyroidism and ophthalmopathy. RNA transcripts served as the template for amplifying TCR beta CDR3 regions. RT-PCR in the first round (using the HTBI primer set) targeted the TCR CDR3. TCRdb reanalysed the multiplex PCR reads using MiXCR and keeps one entry per CDR3 protein. The top ten clones hold around 61% of a sample with approximately 300,000 distinct CDR3 sequences, over 15% of them seen once. The source material was blood. These receptors all stem from a woman aged 60 to 75 with Graves' ophthalmopathy.

This clonotype was seen repeatedly, ten times or more. The chain uses TRBV18 and TRBJ1-2; maybe TRBD1 (5 bases). In germline, CDR1 is KGHSH, CDR2 LQKENI. The V and J ends lost 5 bases and 2 bases respectively, with 12 bases between them. The CDR3 covers 14 residues. CDR3 DNA sequence: TGTGCCAGCTCAAAGACAGCAGGGAACTATGGCTACACCTTC. Amino acid sequence: CASSKTAGNYGYTF. Full variable domain (rest looked up from reference TRBV18 and TRBJ1-2): NAGVMQNPRHLVRRRGQEARLRCSPMKGHSHVYWYRQLPEEGLKFMVYLQKENIIDESGMPKERFSAEFPKEGPSILRIQQVVRGDSAAYFCASSKTAGNYGYTFGSGTRLTVV.

This clonotype showed up many times. V usage is TRBV6-2 or TRBV6-3 and J usage is TRBJ1-5, with D possibly being TRBD1 (6 bases). The CDR3 spans 12 residues. The germline gives CDR1 MNHEY, CDR2 SVGEGT. The germline V and J ends were trimmed by 7 bases and 5 bases, with 9 bases remaining between them. The CDR3 coding sequence is TGTGCCAGCACGGACAGCCATCAGCCCCAGCATTTT. Residues: CASTDSHQPQHF.

In regard to this clonotype: The junction and the germline gene differ at one end; a read error may be behind it. The rearrangement links TRBV28 to TRBJ1-4; 8 bases line up with TRBD1. CDR1 MDHEN and CDR2 SYDVKM come from the germline V gene. This CDR3 spans 17 amino acids. CDR3 bases: TGTGCCAGCAGTTTGTTGGACAGGGCCACAACTAATGAAAAACTGTCTTTT. Its protein is CASSLLDRATTNEKLSF.

The chain recombines TRBV6-1 with TRBJ2-7; D possibly uses TRBD1 or TRBD2 (5 bases each). Germline V gives CDR1 MNHNS, CDR2 SASEGT. This CDR3 is 15 amino acids long. The V end was cut by 4 bases, the J end by 5 bases, with 18 bases between. The CDR3 here is CASSVGPSRSHEQYF. The CDR3 nucleotides read TGTGCCAGCAGTGTGGGACCTTCTCGTTCCCACGAGCAGTACTTC.

This clonotype was seen ten or more times. The chain employs TRBV30 and TRBJ2-1, with 13 bases identical to TRBD2. V gave up 0 bases and J gave up 9 bases; unmatched junction bases: 8. The CDR3 spans 16 residues. The germline gives CDR1 GTSNPN, CDR2 SVGIG (reference sequence). The CDR3 region is CAWSVRGTSGTGEQFF. The CDR3 nucleotides read TGTGCCTGGAGTGTACGGGGGACTAGCGGGACGGGTGAGCAGTTCTTC.

This clonotype was seen many times. The CDR3: CASGAQRETQYF. CDR3 nucleotide sequence: TGTGCCAGCGGGGCACAGAGAGAGACCCAGTACTTC. The chain uses TRBV7-2 and TRBJ2-5; weak D call: TRBD1 (5 bases). This CDR3 spans 12 amino acids. Trimming removed 8 bases from V and 4 bases from J, with 11 bases in between. CDR1 and CDR2 from the germline V gene are SGHTA and FQGNSA.

This clonotype has at least ten counts. The chain carries TRBV9 and TRBJ1-2, with D possibly being TRBD1 (5 bases). Trimming stripped 0 bases from V and 6 bases from J, with 9 bases between. CDR3 length: 13 residues. Germline lookup yields CDR1 SGDLS and CDR2 YYNGEE. The CDR3 nucleotides read TGTGCCAGCAGCGTAGTATGGGGCGATGGCTACACCTTC. It yields the protein CASSVVWGDGYTF.

This clonotype was seen repeatedly, ten times or more. The chain links TRBV11-2 to TRBJ1-3; a possible D gene is TRBD1 (5 bases). Germline loops: CDR1 SGHAT, CDR2 FQNNGV. The CDR3 loop spans 13 amino acids. Trimming took 4 bases from V and 7 from J, leaving 11 bases between them. Written as DNA, the CDR3 is TGTGCCAGCAGCTCAGACCGGGGGAACACCATATATTTT. It yields the protein CASSSDRGNTIYF.

This clonotype was seen a few times. The chain employs TRBV5-6 and TRBJ2-5; 12 bases map to TRBD2. Germline V CDR1 and CDR2: SGHDT, YYEEEE. The CDR3 loop spans 15 amino acids. The ends lost 6 bases at V and 4 bases at J; junction bases unmatched: 7. DNA for the CDR3: TGTGCCAGCAAAAATCTAGCGGGAGGGGGAGAGACCCAGTACTTC. This encodes CASKNLAGGGETQYF.

This clonotype has a count of ten or more. The rearrangement joins TRBV11-2 to TRBJ2-1; 10 nucleotides match TRBD2. The CDR3 sequence is 15 residues long. Germline V gene data show CDR1 as SGHAT and CDR2 as FQNNGV. V gave up 2 bases and J gave up 4 bases; unmatched junction bases: 2. The CDR3 DNA follows: TGTGCCAGCAGCTTATCTAGCGGGGGATACAATGAGCAGTTCTTC. Residues: CASSLSSGGYNEQFF.

This clonotype was counted ten times or more. DNA for the CDR3: TGTGCCAGCAGCCTGGGACAGACCCCAGGTCAGCCCCAGCATTTT. Its translation is CASSLGQTPGQPQHF. J is TRBJ1-5 and V is TRBV2; 7 bases match TRBD1. Germline V gene data show CDR1 as SNHLY and CDR2 as FYNNEI. There are 15 residues in the CDR3. J lost 6 bases, V lost 6 bases, and 11 bases had no gene match.

This clonotype was observed many times. This chain links TRBV20-1 with TRBJ1-1; no clear D gene. The CDR3 consists of 14 residues. Trimming removed 0 bases at V and 2 bases at J, with 10 bases between. Germline CDR1 DFQATT, CDR2 SNEGSKA (reference sequence). CDR3 nucleotides: TGCAGTGCTAGAGATGTCGGGGTAAACACTGAAGCTTTCTTT. It specifies CSARDVGVNTEAFF.

The sample holds many counts of this clonotype. V gene TRBV6-1 combines with J gene TRBJ1-2; 8 bases match TRBD1. CDR3 length equals 13 residues. V trimming: 5 bases; J trimming: 3 bases; junction bases outside the gene matches: 2. CDR1 is MNHNS and CDR2 is SASEGT in the germline V gene. The CDR3 protein is CASSRDRHYGYTF. The CDR3 coding sequence is TGTGCCAGCAGTAGGGACAGGCACTATGGCTACACCTTC.

The gene calls are TRBV18 and TRBJ2-3, with D possibly TRBD2 on 6 matching bases. Germline CDR1 reads KGHSH; CDR2 reads LQKENI. V was clipped by 8 bases and J by 0 bases, with 9 bases between them. The CDR3 runs 13 residues. This CDR3 is CASRGFSTDTQYF. For the CDR3, the DNA is TGTGCCAGCCGGGGGTTTAGCACAGATACGCAGTATTTT.

This clonotype occurred many times. V is TRBV2 and J is TRBJ1-5, with unresolved D. Between the trimmed V and J ends, which lost 2 bases and 4 bases, there was a span of 9 bases. There are 14 residues in the CDR3. The germline V gene has CDR1 SNHLY and CDR2 FYNNEI. The CDR3 loop is CASSEFVRNQPQHF. The CDR3 DNA reads as TGTGCCAGCAGTGAATTTGTCAGAAATCAGCCCCAGCATTTT.

In its sample, this clonotype was seen many times. The chain couples TRBV2 to TRBJ2-7; possible D gene TRBD1, 5 bases. Germline V gene data show CDR1 as SNHLY and CDR2 as FYNNEI. CDR3 length: 12 amino acids. V was cut by 3 bases and J by 2 bases, with 5 bases left in between. The CDR3 reads CASSDRAYEQYF. CDR3 in DNA: TGTGCCAGCAGTGACAGGGCCTACGAGCAGTACTTC.

This chain's CDR3 is CASSQEDPRGADTQYF. The CDR3 DNA reads TGCGCCAGCAGCCAAGAAGATCCCCGGGGGGCAGATACGCAGTATTTT. This chain links TRBV4-3 with TRBJ2-3; 7 nucleotides line up with TRBD2. Germline CDR1 is LGHNA and CDR2 is YSLEER. J lost 4 bases, V lost 0 bases, and 7 bases had no gene match. The CDR3 has 16 amino acids.

In its sample, this clonotype was seen many times. Here the CDR3 reads CASSLDLSGNTIYF. DNA of the CDR3: TGCGCCAGCAGCTTGGATCTCTCTGGAAACACCATATATTTT. The V call is TRBV5-1, the J call TRBJ1-3; D not certain. In germline, CDR1 is SGHRS, CDR2 YFSETQ. This CDR3 is built from 14 residues. Trimming took 0 bases from V and 0 from J, leaving 4 bases between them.

This clonotype was seen at least ten times. The rearrangement joins TRBV18 to TRBJ2-1; D perhaps matches TRBD2 (6 bases). CDR1 is KGHSH, CDR2 LQKENI, per germline. V lost 6 bases to trimming and J lost 4 bases, with 19 bases between them. The CDR3 consists of 16 residues. The CDR3 DNA reads TGTGCCAGCTCGCGGACTATCCCCGGAGGGTACAATGAGCAGTTCTTC. This codes for CASSRTIPGGYNEQFF.

This clonotype was seen many times. This sequence joins TRBV5-1 and TRBJ2-7, with 9 bases aligning to TRBD1. V dropped 8 bases and J dropped 7; count of bases not matched to a gene: 7. Per the germline V gene, CDR1 is SGHRS and CDR2 is YFSETQ. This CDR3 contains 12 residues. DNA for the CDR3: TGCGCCAGTAGGACAGGGGATAGAGAGCAGTACTTC. Protein: CASRTGDREQYF.

This clonotype was seen ten or more times. This chain joins TRBV10-2 and TRBJ1-1; unclear D gene. Trimming pared 7 bases from V and 4 bases from J, leaving 10 bases between. CDR3 size: 12 residues. CDR1 is WSHSY and CDR2 is SAAADI in the germline V gene. CDR3 amino acids: CASKGRGTEAFF. The CDR3 DNA reads TGCGCCAGCAAGGGTCGGGGCACTGAAGCTTTCTTT.

This clonotype was found a few times. This chain connects TRBV6-6 to TRBJ1-3, with 11 bases fitting TRBD1. V dropped 0 bases and J dropped 2; count of bases not matched to a gene: 3. The CDR3 loop spans 17 amino acids. Germline values: CDR1 MNHNY, CDR2 SVGAGI (reference sequence). DNA for the CDR3: TGTGCCAGCAGTTACTCGGACAGGGGGCCCACTGGAAACACCATATATTTT. Its translation: CASSYSDRGPTGNTIYF.

The rearrangement links TRBV6-1 to TRBJ2-3, with unresolved D. With 6 bases removed from V and 1 base from J, the gap between germline ends came to 14 bases. The germline V gene encodes CDR1 MNHNS and CDR2 SASEGT. CDR3 length equals 15 residues. This CDR3 reads CASRTGVVRTDTQYF. In DNA form, the CDR3 reads TGTGCCAGCAGAACCGGAGTGGTACGCACAGATACGCAGTATTTT.

In its sample, this clonotype was seen many times. The J gene is TRBJ1-2, the V gene TRBV29-1, with D perhaps TRBD1 (5 bases). Germline CDR1 is SQVTM and CDR2 is ANQGSEA. There are 11 residues in the CDR3. The CDR3 loop is CSMEGYYGYTF. The CDR3 nucleotides read TGCAGTATGGAGGGGTACTATGGCTACACCTTC.

This clonotype appeared many times. The rearrangement uses TRBV25-1 and TRBJ2-3, with D tentatively TRBD1 (6 bases). Per the germline V gene, CDR1 is MGHDK and CDR2 is SYGVNS. CDR3 length: 16 residues. The V and J ends lost 4 bases and 0 bases respectively, with 14 bases between them. The CDR3 DNA sequence: TGTGCCAGCAGTGGTCCGACAGGTCTCAGCACAGATACGCAGTATTTT. As protein: CASSGPTGLSTDTQYF.

A few counts support this clonotype. This chain uses TRBV9 with TRBJ2-1, with D maybe TRBD1 (6 bases). CDR1 and CDR2 from the germline V gene are SGDLS and YYNGEE. V lost 3 bases, J lost 3 bases, and 7 bases lay in between. This CDR3 has 13 amino acids. CDR3 coding DNA: TGTGCCAGCAGCGGACAGGTCTACAATGAGCAGTTCTTC. Translation gives CASSGQVYNEQFF.

This rearrangement joins TRBV20-1 to TRBJ2-7, with 7 positions matching TRBD2. Germline V gene sequence: CDR1 DFQATT, CDR2 SNEGSKA (reference sequence). CDR3 length: 18 amino acids. J gave up 5 bases and V 6 bases, and 25 bases lay outside the gene matches. Here the CDR3 reads CSASPIGVSGLHGDEQYF. CDR3 nucleotides: TGCAGTGCCTCCCCCATCGGGGTTAGCGGGCTCCACGGGGACGAGCAGTACTTC.

V usage is TRBV19 and J usage is TRBJ2-7; no clear D. Germline V gene sequence: CDR1 LNHDA, CDR2 SQIVND (reference sequence). This CDR3 contains 11 residues. V lost 7 bases and J 6 bases, leaving 10 bases between the germline ends. The CDR3 is CASTHLGEQYF. The CDR3, as DNA: TGTGCCAGTACCCATCTGGGCGAGCAGTACTTC.

There are many counts of this clonotype. The V and J genes are TRBV6-2 or TRBV6-3 and TRBJ1-6; D gene unclear. The CDR3 loop spans 15 amino acids. The ends were cut back, 0 bases at V and 6 bases at J, with 9 bases in the middle. From germline, CDR1 is MNHEY and CDR2 SVGEGT. CDR3 amino acids: CASSYSPGLNSPLHF. The CDR3 region has the DNA TGTGCCAGCAGTTACTCTCCAGGACTTAATTCACCCCTCCACTTT.